The following is a T cell receptor (beta chain) sequence with its context. The data were obtained in a study of chronic HIV infection and antiretroviral therapy. This CDR3 has 16 residues. Germline loops: CDR1 MGHRA, CDR2 YSYEKL. The V gene end was trimmed by 5 bases and the J gene end by 4 bases; junction bases not matched to a gene: 12. TCRdb used MiXCR to reprocess the 5' RACE reads, holding one entry per CDR3 protein. The data show roughly 48,000 distinct CDR3 sequences, about a fifth seen once. The source material was peripheral blood. This sequence joins TRBV4-1 and TRBJ2-3; 7 positions agree with TRBD1. The receptor's source is an adult who had HIV and had not received antiretroviral therapy, or was an uninfected healthy control (not recorded which). In nucleotides, the CDR3 is TGCGCCAGCAGCGGACGAGGGGGCGCCGGGGCAGATACGCAGTATTTT. Translated, it gives CASSGRGGAGADTQYF.